The clone carrying this T cell receptor (beta chain) was seen a handful of times. The antigen is undetermined. The data originate from a study of T cells in Graves' hyperthyroidism and ophthalmopathy. The wider study: Initial diagnosis, before any treatment, was when peripheral blood was collected.

There are 14 residues in the CDR3. The germline V and J ends were trimmed by 3 bases and 2 bases, with 10 bases remaining between them. The V gene's germline CDR1 is SGHRS and CDR2 YFSETQ. Stability of Graves' hyperthyroidism was defined as absent ophthalmopathy progression within 18 months. Fresh peripheral blood, around 9.2 ml of it, supplied the PBMCs. Using RNA transcripts as the source, TCR beta CDR3 regions were amplified. The HTBI primer set was used in a first-round RT-PCR of the TCR CDR3. TCRdb independently ran MiXCR on the multiplex PCR reads; one entry per CDR3 protein. The data show fewer than 400,000 distinct CDR3 sequences, 25% seen once. Notes on the study in general: Researchers found most expanded thyroid clonotypes above 0.001 in blood as well.

The J gene is TRBJ2-3, the V gene TRBV5-1; D is ambiguous. This clonotype originated in a man between 50 and 59 years old with Graves' hyperthyroidism. Input material: blood. CDR3 loop: CASSYPASTDTQYF. The CDR3 nucleotides are TGCGCCAGCAGCTACCCGGCGTCCACAGATACGCAGTATTTT.